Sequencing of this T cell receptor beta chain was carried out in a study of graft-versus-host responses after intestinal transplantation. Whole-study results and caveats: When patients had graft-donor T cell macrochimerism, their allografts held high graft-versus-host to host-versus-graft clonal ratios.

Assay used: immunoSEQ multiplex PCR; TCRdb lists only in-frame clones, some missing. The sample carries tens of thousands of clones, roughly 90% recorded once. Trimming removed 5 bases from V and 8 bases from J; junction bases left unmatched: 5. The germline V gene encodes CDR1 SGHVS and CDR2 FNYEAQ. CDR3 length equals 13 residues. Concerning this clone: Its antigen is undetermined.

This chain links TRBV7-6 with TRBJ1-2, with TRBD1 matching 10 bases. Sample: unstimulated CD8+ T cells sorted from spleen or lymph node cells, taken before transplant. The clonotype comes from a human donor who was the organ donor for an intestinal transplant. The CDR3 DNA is TGTGCCAGCAGCCAAGGACAGGGGGACGGCTACACCTTC. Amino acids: CASSQGQGDGYTF.